These 30 T cell receptor beta chains originate from one sample sequenced in a study of identical twins. One entry per CDR3 protein, called by TCRdb with MiXCR from the 5' RACE reads. The repertoire holds 650,000 to 750,000 distinct CDR3 sequences, about 20% seen once, with approximately 4.3% in the top ten. The same specimen was also included in a second study, on T cells expressing NK-cell markers.

What was sequenced was PBMCs. Every receptor here comes from a woman between 18 and 30 years old in good health.

J is TRBJ2-1 and V is TRBV5-1, with TRBD2 identical over 7 bases. J lost 7 bases, V lost 0 bases, and 7 bases had no gene match. CDR3 length equals 15 residues. Germline assignment: CDR1 SGHRS and CDR2 YFSETQ. CDR3 region: CASSLGLAVVNEQFF. CDR3 nucleotide sequence: TGCGCCAGCAGCTTGGGACTAGCCGTGGTGAATGAGCAGTTCTTC. The variable domain in full, completed from reference TRBV5-1 and TRBJ2-1, reads KAGVTQTPRYLIKTRGQQVTLSCSPISGHRSVSWYQQTPGQGLQFLFEYFSETQRNKGNFPGRFSGRQFSNSRSEMNVSTLELGDSALYLCASSLGLAVVNEQFFGPGTRLTVL.

The V and J genes are TRBV7-2 and TRBJ1-1; tentative D call: TRBD1 (6 bases). The CDR3 runs 13 residues. Germline loops: CDR1 SGHTA, CDR2 FQGNSA. Trimming left V 6 bases short and J 8 bases short, with 16 bases between. The CDR3 DNA follows: TGTGCCAGCAGGCGTACTCGGACAGCCGAAGCTTTCTTT. Translation: CASRRTRTAEAFF.

This clonotype was found a few times. The V and J genes are TRBV9 and TRBJ2-1; a possible D gene is TRBD1 (6 bases). Germline V gene data show CDR1 as SGDLS and CDR2 as YYNGEE. Between the trimmed V and J ends, which lost 0 bases and 4 bases, there was a span of 11 bases. CDR3 length: 15 residues. The chain's CDR3 is CASSVEGTLYNEQFF. CDR3 sequence (DNA): TGTGCCAGCAGCGTAGAGGGGACACTTTACAATGAGCAGTTCTTC.

This clonotype was seen a few times. This CDR3 reads CASSQATSTTYNEQFF. The DNA of the CDR3 is TGCGCCAGCAGCCAGGCGACTAGCACAACCTACAATGAGCAGTTCTTC. The chain combines TRBV4-3 with TRBJ2-1, with 7 bases matching TRBD2. V lost 3 bases, J lost 2 bases, and 7 bases stayed unmatched. The CDR3 sequence is 16 residues long. Germline lookup yields CDR1 LGHNA and CDR2 YSLEER.

This clonotype was recorded at least ten times. The chain recombines TRBV20-1 with TRBJ2-5, with 7 bases fitting TRBD2. Germline CDR1 and CDR2: DFQATT and SNEGSKA (reference sequence). The ends lost 6 bases at V and 4 bases at J; junction bases unmatched: 11. The CDR3 extends over 14 amino acids. CDR3 DNA: TGCAGTGCCAAGCGGGACCAGTTCCTAGAGACCCAGTACTTC. Its protein product is CSAKRDQFLETQYF.

The chain has TRBV30 and TRBJ2-5; the D gene is possibly TRBD1 (6 bases). With 2 bases removed from V and 2 bases from J, the gap between germline ends came to 9 bases. The germline CDR1 and CDR2 sequences are GTSNPN and SVGIG (reference sequence). CDR3 size: 13 residues. The CDR3 reads CAWSQGQQETQYF. The CDR3 coding sequence is TGTGCCTGGAGTCAAGGACAGCAAGAGACCCAGTACTTC.

This clonotype appeared many times. The chain uses TRBV3-1 and TRBJ2-2; D gene uncertain. This CDR3 is built from 13 residues. Germline CDR1 is LGHDT and CDR2 is YNNKEL (reference sequence). V lost 2 bases, J lost 5 bases, and 6 bases lay in between. CDR3 in DNA: TGTGCCAGCAGCCAAAGTGTTACCGGGGAGCTGTTTTTT. Translated: CASSQSVTGELFF.

The gene calls are TRBV7-6 and TRBJ2-1; D unclear. CDR3 length: 13 residues. The V gene's germline CDR1 is SGHVS and CDR2 FNYEAQ. Deletions cut 6 bases from V and 5 bases from J, with 11 bases between. CDR3 in amino acids: CASSPPINNEQFF. The CDR3 DNA sequence: TGTGCCAGCAGTCCCCCGATTAACAATGAGCAGTTCTTC.

The chain links TRBV6-1 to TRBJ1-2, with 8 bases identical to TRBD1. Trimming at V came to 6 bases and at J to 4 bases, leaving 10 bases not matched to a gene. CDR1 and CDR2 (germline): MNHNS, SASEGT. This CDR3 contains 15 residues. The CDR3 DNA sequence: TGTGCCAGCAGCTCTCTGGACAGGGCTGGCTATGGCTACACCTTC. Protein: CASSSLDRAGYGYTF.

At least ten counts were recorded for this clonotype. The CDR3 DNA sequence: TGTGCCAGCAGCCCCATCACCGGGGAGCTGTTTTTT. Translating it yields CASSPITGELFF. J is TRBJ2-2 and V is TRBV11-2; D gene ambiguous. This CDR3 contains 12 residues. Trimming shortened V by 5 bases and J by 4 bases, and 5 bases separated the two germline ends. Germline CDR1 SGHAT, CDR2 FQNNGV.

The J gene is TRBJ2-7, the V gene TRBV6-2 or TRBV6-3; tentatively, D is TRBD1 or TRBD2 (5 bases each). The CDR3 is 15 amino acids. The V end lost 0 bases, the J end lost 0 bases, and 9 bases lay between the germline ends. CDR1 and CDR2 from the germline V gene are MNHEY and SVGEGT. The CDR3 loop reads CASSYSPGHSYEQYF. The CDR3 DNA follows: TGTGCCAGCAGTTACTCACCGGGGCACTCCTACGAGCAGTACTTC.

This clonotype showed up just a few times. The V call is TRBV5-1, the J call TRBJ2-5, with D unresolved. The CDR3 runs to 15 residues. Trimming removed 6 bases at V and 0 bases at J, with 15 bases between. Per germline, CDR1 SGHRS and CDR2 YFSETQ. The CDR3 protein is CASTVARQDQETQYF. CDR3 sequence (DNA): TGCGCCAGCACCGTCGCGAGGCAGGACCAAGAGACCCAGTACTTC.

The rearrangement links TRBV5-6 to TRBJ2-1; D is unresolved. There are 17 residues in the CDR3. CDR1 is SGHDT, CDR2 YYEEEE, per germline. V lost 2 bases, J lost 8 bases, and 23 bases lay in between. CDR3 region: CASSLAPTGVVGYEQFF. The CDR3 DNA reads as TGTGCCAGCAGCTTAGCCCCTACCGGAGTCGTCGGCTATGAGCAGTTCTTC.

The genes are TRBV6-1 and TRBJ1-2, with D uncertain. CDR1 and CDR2 from the germline V gene are MNHNS and SASEGT. The CDR3 length is 13 residues. Trimming left V 7 bases short and J 8 bases short, with 17 bases between. CDR3 sequence: CASKITRGEGYTF. CDR3 sequence (DNA): TGTGCCAGCAAAATCACACGGGGAGAAGGCTACACCTTC.

This clonotype was detected only a few times. The CDR3 coding sequence is TGTGCCAGCAGCCAAGATCTTACAGGGGCGCGATTCTTC. Translation gives CASSQDLTGARFF. This rearrangement joins TRBV4-2 to TRBJ2-1, with 7 bases lining up with TRBD1. Germline CDR1 LGHNA, CDR2 YNFKEQ. V lost 0 bases to trimming and J lost 16 bases; unmatched junction nucleotides: 9. The length of the CDR3 is 13 residues.

This clonotype has a count of ten or more. V and J are TRBV20-1 and TRBJ1-4; 9 bases line up with TRBD1. Unmatched junction bases numbered 9, after V lost 6 bases and J lost 7 bases. The V gene's germline CDR1 is DFQATT and CDR2 SNEGSKA (reference sequence). This CDR3 spans 14 amino acids. This CDR3 reads CSAEQGARGEKLFF. The CDR3 DNA sequence: TGCAGTGCGGAACAGGGGGCCCGTGGTGAAAAACTGTTTTTT.

The chain uses TRBV6-5 and TRBJ1-3; possibly TRBD1 for D (6 bases). CDR3 size: 17 residues. The ends were cut back, 0 bases at V and 2 bases at J, with 14 bases in the middle. Per germline, CDR1 MNHEY and CDR2 SVGAGI. The CDR3 spells CASSYSKWGAAGNTIYF. The CDR3 nucleotides are TGTGCCAGCAGTTACTCGAAGTGGGGGGCAGCTGGAAACACCATATATTTT.

This clonotype came up a few times. The chain uses TRBV24-1 and TRBJ2-3, with D perhaps TRBD2 (5 bases). Trimming left V 3 bases short and J 3 bases short, with 6 bases between. Germline CDR1 reads KGHDR; CDR2 reads SFDVKD. This CDR3 region has 13 residues. The CDR3 DNA reads TGTGCCACCAGTGATCTAGCAACAGATACGCAGTATTTT. It codes for CATSDLATDTQYF.

The rearrangement joins TRBV12-3 or TRBV12-4 to TRBJ1-1; D unresolved. This CDR3 is built from 14 residues. V shed 6 bases and J shed 0 bases, with 11 bases lying between them. DNA of the CDR3: TGTGCCAGCAGCTGGTTGCGTATGAACACTGAAGCTTTCTTT. It specifies CASSWLRMNTEAFF.

The genes are TRBV6-5 and TRBJ1-3; D is possibly TRBD1 (6 bases). The germline gives CDR1 MNHEY, CDR2 SVGAGI. The length of the CDR3 is 15 residues. V was trimmed by 2 bases and J by 3 bases, leaving 11 bases between them. In DNA form, the CDR3 reads TGTGCCAGCAGTTACGGTTACAGGGTTGGAAACACCATATATTTT. This encodes CASSYGYRVGNTIYF.

This clonotype was seen at least ten times. The chain has TRBV5-1 and TRBJ2-1; tentative D call: TRBD1 (5 bases). This CDR3 region has 12 residues. Germline CDR1 reads SGHRS; CDR2 reads YFSETQ. The V and J ends lost 0 bases and 8 bases respectively, with 6 bases between them. This CDR3 reads CASSLGTHEQFF. For the CDR3, the DNA is TGCGCCAGCAGCTTGGGGACACATGAGCAGTTCTTC.

The chain couples TRBV29-1 to TRBJ2-1, with 11 bases lining up with TRBD2. There are 17 residues in the CDR3. The germline gives CDR1 SQVTM, CDR2 ANQGSEA. The V and J ends lost 5 bases and 4 bases, in that order; junction bases with no gene match: 13. CDR3 nucleotide sequence: TGCAGCGTTCGAGGGGGGGGACGACTAGCGGGGTACAATGAGCAGTTCTTC. As protein: CSVRGGGRLAGYNEQFF.

J is TRBJ1-1 and V is TRBV12-3 or TRBV12-4; D might be TRBD1 (5 bases). Deletions cut 2 bases from V and 4 bases from J, with 8 bases between. This CDR3 spans 13 amino acids. The chain's CDR3 is CASSLIGGTEAFF. DNA of the CDR3: TGTGCCAGCAGTTTAATCGGGGGCACTGAAGCTTTCTTT.

This clonotype was recorded many times. The CDR3 here is CSVRQVTEAFF. CDR3 DNA sequence: TGCAGCGTCAGACAGGTGACTGAAGCTTTCTTT. This chain connects TRBV29-1 to TRBJ1-1; maybe TRBD1 (6 bases). This CDR3 is built from 11 residues. CDR1 is SQVTM and CDR2 is ANQGSEA in the germline V gene. V was cut by 6 bases and J by 5 bases, with 10 bases left in between. Full variable domain (missing parts from reference TRBV29-1 and TRBJ1-1): SAVISQKPSRDICQRGTSLTIQCQVDSQVTMMFWYRQQPGQSLTLIATANQGSEATYESGFVIDKFPISRPNLTFSTLTVSNMSPEDSSIYLCSVRQVTEAFFGQGTRLTVV.

Only a few counts were recorded for this clonotype. The genes are TRBV10-3 and TRBJ2-3; maybe TRBD2 (5 bases). V shed 10 bases and J shed 2 bases, with 16 bases lying between them. CDR1 and CDR2 from the germline V gene are ENHRY and SYGVKD. The length of the CDR3 is 14 residues. The DNA of the CDR3 is TGTGCCACCAAACTAGGGTCCCACACAGATACGCAGTATTTT. This gives the protein CATKLGSHTDTQYF.

V usage is TRBV6-1 and J usage is TRBJ2-1; 14 nucleotides line up with TRBD2. The CDR3 extends over 15 amino acids. Trimming took 8 bases from V and 11 from J; bases not matched to a gene: 11. Looked up from germline, CDR1 is MNHNS and CDR2 is SASEGT. This CDR3 is CASWTPGLAGVKQFF. CDR3 sequence (DNA): TGTGCCAGCTGGACTCCGGGACTAGCGGGAGTCAAGCAGTTCTTC.

The chain combines TRBV29-1 with TRBJ2-5; D is unclear. The CDR3 runs 14 residues. V gave up 6 bases and J gave up 5 bases, with 19 bases separating them. The germline CDR1 and CDR2 sequences are SQVTM and ANQGSEA. The chain's CDR3 is CSVWIQRVSETQYF. DNA of the CDR3: TGCAGCGTATGGATACAACGGGTGTCGGAGACCCAGTACTTC. Full variable domain (rest looked up from reference TRBV29-1 and TRBJ2-5): SAVISQKPSRDICQRGTSLTIQCQVDSQVTMMFWYRQQPGQSLTLIATANQGSEATYESGFVIDKFPISRPNLTFSTLTVSNMSPEDSSIYLCSVWIQRVSETQYFGPGTRLLVL.

This clonotype was picked up many times. The rearrangement links TRBV5-6 to TRBJ1-4, with a weak D call TRBD1 (5 bases). The CDR3 runs 16 residues. Germline assignment: CDR1 SGHDT and CDR2 YYEEEE. V was shortened by 3 bases and J by 6 bases, with 18 bases between the two germline ends. CDR3 DNA sequence: TGTGCCAGCAGCTCCCCCCCCTCAGGGAGTGATGAAAAACTGTTTTTT. Its protein is CASSSPPSGSDEKLFF.

The rearrangement joins TRBV4-3 to TRBJ2-4; D gene uncertain. The germline gives CDR1 LGHNA, CDR2 YSLEER. The CDR3 has 15 residues. V lost 0 bases and J 1 base, leaving 7 bases between the germline ends. The CDR3 DNA follows: TGCGCCAGCAGCCAAGAGGGGTCGGCCAAAAACATTCAGTACTTC. Translating gives CASSQEGSAKNIQYF.

This clonotype occurred a few times. The rearrangement joins TRBV18 to TRBJ2-3; 11 bases line up with TRBD1. J lost 5 bases, V lost 4 bases, and 5 bases had no gene match. Per germline, CDR1 KGHSH and CDR2 LQKENI. CDR3 length: 15 amino acids. CDR3 amino acids: CASSHGTGGQDTQYF. The CDR3 region has the DNA TGTGCCAGCTCACACGGGACAGGGGGGCAAGATACGCAGTATTTT.